The sequence of this T cell receptor (beta chain) was determined in a study of cytotoxic CD8 clonotypes in ibrutinib-treated CLL. Measured with immunoSEQ multiplex PCR; TCRdb has only the in-frame clones, and not every one. The data contain fewer than 150,000 clones, 84% of them seen just once; the ten biggest clones take up less than 4%. This CDR3 contains 15 residues. Germline CDR1 MNHEY, CDR2 SMNVEV (reference sequence). V shed 9 bases and J shed 6 bases, with 18 bases lying between them. The TCR was taken from a human donor with chronic lymphocytic leukemia. J is TRBJ1-6 and V is TRBV27; D might be TRBD1 (5 bases). The material sequenced was PBMCs, taken after 24 months of ibrutinib treatment. The CDR3 is CASTQRWTSNSPLHF. CDR3 DNA sequence: TGTGCCAGTACACAGCGTTGGACAAGTAATTCACCCCTCCACTTT.